This note documents a single TCR beta chain sequence. Its cognate antigen is unknown. The sample belongs to a study of T cell responses to AZD1222 COVID-19 vaccine. The V and J ends lost 6 bases and 4 bases, in that order; junction bases with no gene match: 5. The CDR3 totals 14 residues. Germline CDR1 is SQVTM and CDR2 is ANQGSEA. TCRdb's copy holds only in-frame clones and misses some; the assay was immunoSEQ multiplex PCR. Seen here are 150,000 to 200,000 clones, roughly nine tenths observed once, and the top ten hold over 1%. Recipients boosted at about 4 weeks or about 12 weeks are pooled. Study results and caveats: The donor cohort was predominantly white British with a female majority, and clonal diversity may have been underestimated.

This receptor was taken from an adult who received the AZD1222 COVID-19 vaccine. The V gene is TRBV29-1, the J gene TRBJ2-7, with 14 bases identical to TRBD2. The sequenced sample was peripheral blood, obtained 28 days after the second AZD1222 dose. As DNA, the CDR3 is TGCAGCGTCACCGGGACTAGCGGGAGTTACGAGCAGTACTTC. Its translation is CSVTGTSGSYEQYF.